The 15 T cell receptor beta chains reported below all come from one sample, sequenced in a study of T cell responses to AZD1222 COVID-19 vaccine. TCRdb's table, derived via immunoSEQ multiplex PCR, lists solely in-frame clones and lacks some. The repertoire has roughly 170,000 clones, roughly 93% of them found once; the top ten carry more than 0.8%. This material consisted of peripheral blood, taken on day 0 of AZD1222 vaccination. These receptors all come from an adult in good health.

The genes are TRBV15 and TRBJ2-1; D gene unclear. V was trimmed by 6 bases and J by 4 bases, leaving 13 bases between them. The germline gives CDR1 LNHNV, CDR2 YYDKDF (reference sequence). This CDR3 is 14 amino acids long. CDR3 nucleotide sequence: TGTGCCACCAGGGGAATGGGTATGTACAATGAGCAGTTCTTC. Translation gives CATRGMGMYNEQFF.

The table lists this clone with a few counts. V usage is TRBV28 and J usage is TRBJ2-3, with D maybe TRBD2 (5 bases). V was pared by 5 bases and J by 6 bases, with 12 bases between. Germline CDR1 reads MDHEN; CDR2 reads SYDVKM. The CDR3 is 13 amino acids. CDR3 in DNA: TGTGCCAGCAGTCCTCCGGGGTTGGATACGCAGTATTTT. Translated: CASSPPGLDTQYF.

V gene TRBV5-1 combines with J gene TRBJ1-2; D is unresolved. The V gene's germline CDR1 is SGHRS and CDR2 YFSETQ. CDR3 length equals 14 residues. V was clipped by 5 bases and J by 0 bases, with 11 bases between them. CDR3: CASSDSAANYGYTF. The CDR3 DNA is TGCGCCAGCAGTGATTCAGCAGCTAACTATGGCTACACCTTC.

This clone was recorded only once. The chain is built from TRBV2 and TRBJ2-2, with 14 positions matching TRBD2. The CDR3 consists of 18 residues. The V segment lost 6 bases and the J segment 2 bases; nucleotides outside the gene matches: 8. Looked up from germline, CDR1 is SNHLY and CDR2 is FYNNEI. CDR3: CASRRTSGGNLNTGELFF. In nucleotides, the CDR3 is TGTGCCAGCAGACGGACTAGCGGGGGGAATCTCAACACCGGGGAGCTGTTTTTT.

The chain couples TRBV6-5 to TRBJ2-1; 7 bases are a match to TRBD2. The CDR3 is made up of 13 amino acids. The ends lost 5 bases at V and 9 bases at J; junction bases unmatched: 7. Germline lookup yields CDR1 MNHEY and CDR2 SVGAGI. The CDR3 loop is CASSTGLVLEQFF. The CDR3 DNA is TGTGCCAGCAGTACCGGACTAGTTCTTGAGCAGTTCTTC.

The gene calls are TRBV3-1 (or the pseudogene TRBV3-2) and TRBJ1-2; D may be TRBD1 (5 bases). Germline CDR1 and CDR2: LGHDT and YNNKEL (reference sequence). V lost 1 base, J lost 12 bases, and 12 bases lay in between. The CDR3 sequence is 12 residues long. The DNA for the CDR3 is TGTGCCAGCAGCCAAGGGGGGACCCCGGACACCTTC. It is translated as CASSQGGTPDTF.

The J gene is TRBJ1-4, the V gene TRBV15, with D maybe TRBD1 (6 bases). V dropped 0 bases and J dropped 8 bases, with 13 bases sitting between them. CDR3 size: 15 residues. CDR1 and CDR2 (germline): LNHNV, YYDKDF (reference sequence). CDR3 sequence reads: CATSREAVTGEKLFF. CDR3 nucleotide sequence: TGTGCCACCAGCAGAGAGGCCGTAACAGGGGAAAAACTGTTTTTT.

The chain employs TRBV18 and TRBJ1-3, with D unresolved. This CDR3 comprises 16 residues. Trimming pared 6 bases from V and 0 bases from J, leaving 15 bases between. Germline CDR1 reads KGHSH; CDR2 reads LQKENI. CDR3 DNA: TGTGCCAGCTCCCCCCGGGCCAGTCACTCTGGAAACACCATATATTTT. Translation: CASSPRASHSGNTIYF.

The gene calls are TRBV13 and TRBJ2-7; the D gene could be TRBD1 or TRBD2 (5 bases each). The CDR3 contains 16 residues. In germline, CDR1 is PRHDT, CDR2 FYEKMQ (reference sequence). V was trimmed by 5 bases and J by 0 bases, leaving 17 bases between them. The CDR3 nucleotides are TGTGCCAGCAGCCCACTCCCCGGGACGGCCTCCTACGAGCAGTACTTC. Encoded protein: CASSPLPGTASYEQYF.

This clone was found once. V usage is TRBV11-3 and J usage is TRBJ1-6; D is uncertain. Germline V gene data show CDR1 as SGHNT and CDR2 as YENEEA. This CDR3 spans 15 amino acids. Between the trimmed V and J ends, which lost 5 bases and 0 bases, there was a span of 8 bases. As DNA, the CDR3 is TGTGCCAGCAGCCCTAGCAGCTCCTATAATTCACCCCTCCACTTT. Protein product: CASSPSSSYNSPLHF.

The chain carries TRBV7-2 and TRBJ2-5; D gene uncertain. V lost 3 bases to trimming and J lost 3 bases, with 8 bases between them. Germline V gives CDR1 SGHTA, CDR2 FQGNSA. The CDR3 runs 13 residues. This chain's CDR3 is CASSLSREETQYF. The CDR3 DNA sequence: TGTGCCAGCAGCTTGTCCAGAGAAGAGACCCAGTACTTC.

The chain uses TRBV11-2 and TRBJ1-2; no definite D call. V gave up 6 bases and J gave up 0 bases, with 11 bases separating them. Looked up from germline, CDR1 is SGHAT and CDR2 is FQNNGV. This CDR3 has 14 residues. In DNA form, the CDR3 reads TGTGCCAGCAGTCAGGCTTACGCTAACTATGGCTACACCTTC. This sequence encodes CASSQAYANYGYTF.

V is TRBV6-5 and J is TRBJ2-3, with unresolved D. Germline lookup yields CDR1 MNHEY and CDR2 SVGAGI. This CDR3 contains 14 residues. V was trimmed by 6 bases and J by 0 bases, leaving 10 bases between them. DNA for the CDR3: TGTGCCAGCAGACCGGGCCCTAGCACAGATACGCAGTATTTT. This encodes CASRPGPSTDTQYF.

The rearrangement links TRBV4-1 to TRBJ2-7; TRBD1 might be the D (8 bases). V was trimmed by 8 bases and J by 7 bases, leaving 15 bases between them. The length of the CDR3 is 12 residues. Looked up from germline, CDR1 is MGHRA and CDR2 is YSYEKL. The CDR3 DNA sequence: TGCGCCAGCCAAGACAGGGGAGGGGAGCAGTACTTC. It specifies CASQDRGGEQYF.

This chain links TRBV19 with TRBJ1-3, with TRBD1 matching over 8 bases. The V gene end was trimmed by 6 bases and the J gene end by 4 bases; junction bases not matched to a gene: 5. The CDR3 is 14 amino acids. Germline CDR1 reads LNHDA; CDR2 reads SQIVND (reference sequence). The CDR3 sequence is CASSRRTGGNTIYF. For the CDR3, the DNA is TGTGCCAGTAGCCGCCGGACAGGGGGAAACACCATATATTTT.